This TCR beta chain derives from a study of OX40 agonist ivuxolimab in advanced cancers. Study details: An anti-OX40 (CD134) antibody with agonistic activity, ivuxolimab, was administered to patients.

Only in-frame clones appear in the TCRdb table, and some are missing; sequencing was by immunoSEQ multiplex PCR. The sample lists about 13,000 clones, roughly two thirds occurring once. The V gene lost 2 bases and the J gene lost 9 bases, with 23 bases spanning the gap. CDR1 is SGHAT, CDR2 FQDESV, per germline (reference sequence). The CDR3 is 17 residues long. The material sequenced was CD4+ or CD8+ T cells sorted from blood, taken in a trial of the OX40 agonist ivuxolimab. The genes are TRBV11-1 and TRBJ2-1; maybe TRBD2 (6 bases). The sequence was obtained from an adult with an advanced solid tumor such as melanoma, head and neck, liver or kidney cancer. CDR3 DNA sequence: TGTGCCAGCAGCTTATATTTAGAAGGACCCAAGGAGGGTGAGCAGTTCTTC. As protein: CASSLYLEGPKEGEQFF.